This paragraph covers one T cell receptor beta chain sequence. The antigen remains undetermined. This sample is part of a study of a mutant IDH1 vaccine in newly diagnosed glioma. Overall study context: Vaccine dosing followed radiotherapy by 4-6 weeks, or accompanied temozolomide cycles.

Germline V lookup: CDR1 SGHVS, CDR2 FNYEAQ. The CDR3 has 15 amino acids. Trimming cost V 5 bases and J 10 bases; bases outside gene matches: 7. Sample time point: week 47, end of study. A single vaccine dose contained 300 ug of mutant IDH1 20-mer peptide, and topical imiquimod was used with it. Each patient was administered eight vaccinations, scheduled in weeks 1, 3, 5, 7, 11, 15, 19 and 23. Donors' newly diagnosed IDH1-mutant WHO grade 3 or 4 astrocytomas lacked nuclear ATRX. Notes on the study in general: Immune responses induced by the vaccine were seen in approximately 93% of patients, spanning multiple MHC alleles.

Data came from immunoSEQ multiplex PCR; TCRdb stores just in-frame clones and leaves some out. The sample holds over 45,000 clones; 70% to 85% are singletons and the top ten take 5.3%. This chain links TRBV7-6 with TRBJ2-1; 14 positions agree with TRBD2. Sample: PBMCs, taken from a glioma patient whose treatment included an IDH1 peptide vaccine. The clonotype comes from a man between 45 and 60 years old with glioma. Written as DNA, the CDR3 is TGTGCCAGCAGCCTCGGGACTAGCGGGGGATACGAGCAGTTCTTC. It codes for CASSLGTSGGYEQFF.